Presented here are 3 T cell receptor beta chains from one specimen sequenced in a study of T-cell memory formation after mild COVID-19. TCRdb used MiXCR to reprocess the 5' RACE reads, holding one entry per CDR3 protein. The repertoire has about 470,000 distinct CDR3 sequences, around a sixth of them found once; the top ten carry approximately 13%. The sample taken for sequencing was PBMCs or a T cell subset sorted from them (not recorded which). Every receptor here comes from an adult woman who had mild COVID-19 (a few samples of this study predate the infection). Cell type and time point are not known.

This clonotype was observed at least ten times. CDR3: CAWSVGGPETQYF. The CDR3 nucleotides are TGTGCCTGGAGTGTGGGGGGCCCGGAGACCCAGTACTTC. V is TRBV30 and J is TRBJ2-5, with D perhaps matching TRBD1 or TRBD2 (6 bases each). Germline V gives CDR1 GTSNPN, CDR2 SVGIG (reference sequence). The CDR3 totals 13 residues. V gave up 0 bases and J gave up 5 bases, with 10 bases separating them. The full variable domain, in which reference TRBV30 and TRBJ2-5 provide the parts outside the CDR3, is SQTIHQWPATLVQPVGSPLSLECTVEGTSNPNLYWYRQAAGRGLQLLFYSVGIGQISSEVPQNLSASRPQDRQFILSSKKLLLSDSGFYLCAWSVGGPETQYFGPGTRLLVL.

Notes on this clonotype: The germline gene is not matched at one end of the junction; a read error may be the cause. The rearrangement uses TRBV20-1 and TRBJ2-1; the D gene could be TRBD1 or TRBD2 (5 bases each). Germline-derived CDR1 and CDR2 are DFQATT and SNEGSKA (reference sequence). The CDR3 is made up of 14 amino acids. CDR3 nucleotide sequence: TGCAGTGCTAGCGGGACCTCTGTCCACAATGAGCAGTTATTC. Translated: CSASGTSVHNEQLF.

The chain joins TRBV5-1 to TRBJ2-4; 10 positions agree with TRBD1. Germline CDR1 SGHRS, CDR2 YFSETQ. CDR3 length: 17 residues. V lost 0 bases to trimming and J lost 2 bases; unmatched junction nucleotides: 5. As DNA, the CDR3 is TGCGCCAGCAGCTTGGGGGACAGGGGCCGAACCAAAAACATTCAGTACTTC. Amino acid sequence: CASSLGDRGRTKNIQYF.